This T cell receptor beta chain was sequenced for a study of read filtering for tumor transcriptome and immune sequencing. The wider study: Transcriptome libraries were built from DNase-treated RNA. The study's findings and limits: Single-read clonotypes: roughly four fifths of IR-seq clonotypes (around 3.5% of reads), roughly 70% of RNA-seq clonotypes (roughly 45% of reads).

The germline V gene has CDR1 MGHDK and CDR2 SYGVNS. Trimming stripped 1 base from V and 0 bases from J, with 9 bases between. This CDR3 is built from 15 residues. The library was built from about 400 ng RNA with molecular barcoded adaptors for alpha/delta and beta/gamma chains. MiXCR was run by TCRdb on the reads, yielding one entry per CDR3 protein. The sample carries about 58,000 distinct CDR3 sequences, over 9% recorded once. Regarding this clonotype: Its antigen is undetermined.

The source of this sequence is a donor older than 35 with multiple myeloma. This chain connects TRBV25-1 to TRBJ1-1, with D unresolved. Material: a population of CD138-negative cells sorted from bone marrow. The CDR3 coding sequence is TGTGCCAGCAGTGAATTGGCACAATTGAACACTGAAGCTTTCTTT. This gives the protein CASSELAQLNTEAFF.